This T cell receptor (beta chain) was profiled in a study of regulatory T cells in long-lasting Graves disease. Arm-PCR of CDR3 regions with iRepertoire HTBI primers generated TCR beta libraries. TCRdb passed the multiplex PCR reads through MiXCR, listing each CDR3 protein once. The profile covers about 220,000 distinct CDR3 sequences, with about 16% appearing a single time and roughly a fifth taken by the ten largest. Time point described: newly diagnosed GD, antithyroid drugs for less than 3 months. There was RNA extracted from PBMCs, and the TCR library was made from it. This CDR3 is 15 amino acids long. In germline, CDR1 is LNHDA, CDR2 SQIVND (reference sequence). V trimming: 4 bases; J trimming: 2 bases; junction bases outside the gene matches: 2. Ten or more counts support this clonotype. The antigen is undetermined. Study-wide results and limits: Persistent disease was characterized by preferential usage of TRBV28, TRBJ1-2 and TRBJ2-5.

This clonotype originated in a female donor with Graves disease. The chain joins TRBV19 to TRBJ2-7, with TRBD2 matching 13 bases. Sequences were derived from peripheral blood mononuclear cells (PBMCs), sampled at new diagnosis, from a patient treated with antithyroid drugs. The CDR3 sequence is CASSKGLAGPYEQYF. The CDR3 DNA reads as TGTGCCAGTAGTAAGGGACTAGCGGGACCCTACGAGCAGTACTTC.